This record looks at one T cell receptor beta chain sequence and its context. Only in-frame clones appear in the TCRdb table, and some are missing; sequencing was by immunoSEQ multiplex PCR. The sample lists 35,000 or so clones; approximately 85% were seen once. The sample comes from a study of radiotherapy plus CTLA-4 blockade in lung cancer. J gave up 5 bases and V 4 bases, and 4 bases lay outside the gene matches. Germline values: CDR1 KGHSH, CDR2 LQKENI. This CDR3 is built from 16 residues. Sequenced here: peripheral blood, sampled from a patient treated with radiotherapy plus ipilimumab. The receptor's source is a human donor with non-small cell lung cancer who had stable disease on radiotherapy plus ipilimumab. The chain couples TRBV18 to TRBJ2-1; 14 nucleotides line up with TRBD2. The DNA for the CDR3 is TGTGCCAGCTCACTCCGACTAGCGGGAGGGGACAATGAGCAGTTCTTC. Its translation: CASSLRLAGGDNEQFF.